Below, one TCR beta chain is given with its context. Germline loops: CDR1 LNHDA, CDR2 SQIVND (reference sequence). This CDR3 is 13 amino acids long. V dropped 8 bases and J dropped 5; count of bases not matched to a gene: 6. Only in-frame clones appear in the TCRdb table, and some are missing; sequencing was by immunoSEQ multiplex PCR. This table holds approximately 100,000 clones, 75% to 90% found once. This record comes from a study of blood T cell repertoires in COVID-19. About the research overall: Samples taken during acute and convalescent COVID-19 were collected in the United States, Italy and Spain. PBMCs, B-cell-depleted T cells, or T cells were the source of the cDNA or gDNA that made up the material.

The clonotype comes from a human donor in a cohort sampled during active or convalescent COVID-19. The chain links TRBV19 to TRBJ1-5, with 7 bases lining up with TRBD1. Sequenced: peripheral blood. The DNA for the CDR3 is TGTGCCAGTGGGCGGGACAGCGATCAGCCCCAGCATTTT. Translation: CASGRDSDQPQHF.